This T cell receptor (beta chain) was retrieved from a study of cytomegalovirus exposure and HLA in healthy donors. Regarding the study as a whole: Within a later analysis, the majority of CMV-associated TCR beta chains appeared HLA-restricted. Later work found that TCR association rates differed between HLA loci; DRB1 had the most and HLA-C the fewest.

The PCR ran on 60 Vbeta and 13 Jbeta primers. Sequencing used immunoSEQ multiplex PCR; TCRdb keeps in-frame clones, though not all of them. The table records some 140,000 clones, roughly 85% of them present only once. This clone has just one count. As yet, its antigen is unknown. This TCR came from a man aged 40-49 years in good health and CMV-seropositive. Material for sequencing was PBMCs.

As DNA, the CDR3 is TGTGCCAGCAGCTTAACGTCTAGGACTAGCGGGATTAGTGAGCAGTTCTTC. Translated: CASSLTSRTSGISEQFF. The chain carries TRBV7-3 and TRBJ2-1; 12 positions agree with TRBD2. The CDR3 is made up of 17 amino acids. Trimming cost V 0 bases and J 9 bases; bases outside gene matches: 9. Germline V CDR1 and CDR2: SGHTA, FQGTGA.